The 10 T cell receptor beta chains reported below all come from one sample, sequenced in a study of early T cells in non-severe SARS-CoV-2 infection. One entry per CDR3 protein, called by TCRdb with MiXCR from the 5' RACE reads. The sample includes about 46,000 distinct CDR3 sequences, less than 9.5% of them seen just once. The sequenced sample was whole blood, obtained at baseline. The origin of the receptors is an adult who was a healthcare worker with PCR-confirmed SARS-CoV-2 infection or an uninfected control (not recorded which).

This clonotype has only a few counts. The chain employs TRBV10-3 and TRBJ2-7, with 9 bases aligning to TRBD1. This CDR3 spans 17 amino acids. After removal of 0 bases from V and 2 bases from J, the junction contained 8 bases not matched to a gene. Germline-derived CDR1 and CDR2 are ENHRY and SYGVKD. CDR3 coding DNA: TGTGCCATCAGTGAGTCGGTCGGGACAGGGATTACCTACGAGCAGTACTTC. It specifies CAISESVGTGITYEQYF.

This clonotype was recorded at least ten times. This chain uses TRBV5-1 with TRBJ1-3; no reliable D call. Germline values: CDR1 SGHRS, CDR2 YFSETQ. The length of the CDR3 is 17 residues. V was clipped by 0 bases and J by 0 bases, with 13 bases between them. CDR3 DNA: TGCGCCAGCAGCTTGGGCGGGAATTTGGACTCTGGAAACACCATATATTTT. Translated: CASSLGGNLDSGNTIYF.

This clonotype showed up many times. V gene TRBV28 combines with J gene TRBJ1-5; TRBD1 aligns across 12 bases. The CDR3 contains 18 residues. CDR1 is MDHEN, CDR2 SYDVKM, per germline. V gave up 10 bases and J gave up 3 bases; unmatched junction bases: 16. The CDR3 nucleotides read TGTGCCACGGCGAGTCCGTCCGGGACAGGGGGCGTCAATCAGCCCCAGCATTTT. The encoded protein is CATASPSGTGGVNQPQHF.

This clonotype came up a few times. This rearrangement joins TRBV18 to TRBJ1-2; 9 bases agree with TRBD1. The CDR3 length is 13 residues. Germline CDR1 KGHSH, CDR2 LQKENI. V lost 8 bases and J lost 4; bases outside the gene matches: 5. This chain's CDR3 is CASRGQGGYGYTF. The CDR3 DNA sequence: TGTGCCAGCAGGGGACAGGGAGGCTATGGCTACACCTTC.

This clonotype was seen many times. The chain recombines TRBV28 with TRBJ2-1, with 9 bases fitting TRBD2. The CDR3 consists of 16 residues. Germline V gene data show CDR1 as MDHEN and CDR2 as SYDVKM. With V trimmed by 6 bases and J by 5 bases, 11 bases remained unmatched. CDR3 loop: CASSPDQTSGHNEQFF. The CDR3 DNA reads as TGTGCCAGCAGCCCCGACCAAACTAGCGGGCACAATGAGCAGTTCTTC.

The V gene is TRBV6-2 or TRBV6-3, the J gene TRBJ2-3; D remains ambiguous. Germline V gene data show CDR1 as MNHEY and CDR2 as SVGEGT. The ends were cut back, 0 bases at V and 3 bases at J, with 4 bases in the middle. The CDR3 is 13 amino acids. The CDR3 DNA is TGTGCCAGCAGTTACTCCCCGACAGATACGCAGTATTTT. As protein: CASSYSPTDTQYF.

This clonotype was found many times. This chain links TRBV4-1 with TRBJ2-7; 8 nucleotides align to TRBD2. V was pared by 1 base and J by 3 bases, with 11 bases of the junction left unmatched. Germline V gene sequence: CDR1 MGHRA, CDR2 YSYEKL. The CDR3 consists of 17 residues. The CDR3 nucleotides read TGCGCCAGCAGCCAAGGTCACGGTACGGGACTAGGCTACGAGCAGTACTTC. It specifies CASSQGHGTGLGYEQYF.

This clonotype showed up many times. The J gene is TRBJ1-1, the V gene TRBV7-8, with TRBD1 identical over 7 bases. V lost 3 bases and J lost 2; bases outside the gene matches: 3. The CDR3 contains 14 residues. Looked up from germline, CDR1 is SGHVS and CDR2 is FQNEAQ. The CDR3 region is CASSFGQVNTEAFF. The CDR3 region has the DNA TGTGCCAGCAGCTTCGGACAGGTAAACACTGAAGCTTTCTTT.

The rearrangement joins TRBV11-2 to TRBJ2-6, with a tentative D call TRBD2 (5 bases). CDR3 length: 16 residues. Germline V gene lookup returns CDR1 SGHAT and CDR2 FQNNGV. Trimming pared 7 bases from V and 0 bases from J, leaving 13 bases between. This CDR3 is CASTKTGSSGANVLTF. The CDR3 region has the DNA TGTGCCAGCACGAAAACGGGGAGCTCTGGGGCCAACGTCCTGACTTTC.

This clonotype showed up just a few times. The CDR3 region is CASSYSMVGEQYF. Written as DNA, the CDR3 is TGTGCCAGCAGTTACTCGATGGTAGGCGAGCAGTACTTC. The chain employs TRBV6-5 and TRBJ2-7, with unresolved D. Trimming stripped 0 bases from V and 6 bases from J, with 9 bases between. The CDR3 has 13 amino acids. The germline CDR1 and CDR2 sequences are MNHEY and SVGAGI.